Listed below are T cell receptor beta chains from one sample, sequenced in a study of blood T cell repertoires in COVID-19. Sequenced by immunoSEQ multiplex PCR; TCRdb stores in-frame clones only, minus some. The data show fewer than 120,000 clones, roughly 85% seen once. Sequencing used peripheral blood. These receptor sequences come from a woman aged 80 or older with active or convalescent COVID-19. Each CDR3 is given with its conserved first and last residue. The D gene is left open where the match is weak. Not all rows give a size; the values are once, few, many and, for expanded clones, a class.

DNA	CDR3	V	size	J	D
TGTGCCAGCAGATCGGGGGTGGGCGTAGAGCAGTTCTTC	CASRSGVGVEQFF	TRBV2	.	TRBJ2-1	.
TGCGCCAGCAGCTTGGCAGAACGGACAGTGAACACTGAAGCTTTCTTT	CASSLAERTVNTEAFF	TRBV5-1	once	TRBJ1-1	.
TGTGCCACCAATAGACAGGGATCGGAGACCCAGTACTTC	CATNRQGSETQYF	TRBV24-1	.	TRBJ2-5	TRBD1
TGTGCCAGCAGCCGAGGGGGGGACATACTCACAGATACGCAGTATTTT	CASSRGGDILTDTQYF	TRBV11-3	.	TRBJ2-3	.
TGCGCCAGCAGCGGTGGCACACAGAACACTGAAGCTTTCTTT	CASSGGTQNTEAFF	TRBV5-1	once	TRBJ1-1	.
TGCGCCAGCAGCTTCCCAGGGGACAACTATGGCTACACCTTC	CASSFPGDNYGYTF	TRBV5-1	.	TRBJ1-2	.
TGTGCCAGCTCACCACAAACTAATGAGCAGTTCTTC	CASSPQTNEQFF	TRBV18	.	TRBJ2-1	.
TGTGCCTGGAGTGTTGGTTCCCCGGGAACAGATACGCAGTATTTT	CAWSVGSPGTDTQYF	TRBV30	.	TRBJ2-3	.
TGTGCCAGCAGCTTAGCTGCCCATACTAGCGGGAGCCTAAATGAGTTCTTC	CASSLAAHTSGSLNEFF	TRBV7-8	.	TRBJ2-1	TRBD2
TGTGCCAGCAGCGCTCCTAGCGGGAGGTGGGGAGAGACCCAGTACTTC	CASSAPSGRWGETQYF	TRBV3-1/TRBV3-2	.	TRBJ2-5	TRBD2
TGTGCCAGCAGTCTGCTGGGGGGTGCTTTAGGCACCGGGGAGCTGTTTTTT	CASSLLGGALGTGELFF	TRBV6-4	.	TRBJ2-2	.
TGTGCCAGCAGCGTAGGTGACAGAATGAACACTGAAGCTTTCTTT	CASSVGDRMNTEAFF	TRBV9	.	TRBJ1-1	.
TGCGCCAGCAGCTTGACGGACAAGGGCTATGGCTACACCTTC	CASSLTDKGYGYTF	TRBV5-1	few	TRBJ1-2	.
TGTGCCAGCAGCCCGCGACTAGCGAGTCAAAGTTTGAATACGCAGTATTTT	CASSPRLASQSLNTQYF	TRBV7-2	.	TRBJ2-3	TRBD2
TGTGCCAGCAGCTTCCGACCGGGCAATGAGCAGTTCTTC	CASSFRPGNEQFF	TRBV7-3	.	TRBJ2-1	.
TGTGCCAGCAGCTTAGACAACGGGTGGGAGTTCTTC	CASSLDNGWEFF	TRBV11-2	.	TRBJ2-1	.
TGTGCCAGCAGCTTAGTAGCCAGAGCGGGCACTGAAGCTTTCTTT	CASSLVARAGTEAFF	TRBV7-8	once	TRBJ1-1	.
TGTGCCAGCAGCAACATAGACAGGGGAGGGCAGCCCCAGCATTTT	CASSNIDRGGQPQHF	TRBV28	few	TRBJ1-5	TRBD1
TGTGCCAGCAGAGCCAGGGGAGTGGCTGAAAAACTGTTTTTT	CASRARGVAEKLFF	TRBV27	.	TRBJ1-4	.
TGTGCCAGCAGCTCACCCTATACGGGGGGCCCCACAGATACGCAGTATTTT	CASSSPYTGGPTDTQYF	TRBV5-8	.	TRBJ2-3	.
TGTGCCAGTAGTCGAGGGAGGAACTATGGCTACACCTTC	CASSRGRNYGYTF	TRBV19	once	TRBJ1-2	.
TGTGCCAGTAGTATAAGGAGCGGGACCACTGAAGCTTTCTTT	CASSIRSGTTEAFF	TRBV19	once	TRBJ1-1	.
TGTGCCAGCAGCTACCGTCGGGGACAGGGTAAAGCTTTCTTT	CASSYRRGQGKAFF	TRBV7-9	.	TRBJ1-1	TRBD1
TGCGCCAGCAAGCCGGGGGGCACGGGTGTCTACGAGCAGTACTTC	CASKPGGTGVYEQYF	TRBV5-1	.	TRBJ2-7	.
TGTGCCAGCAGCCCCGTGCGGGGGGAATACAATGAGCAGTTCTTC	CASSPVRGEYNEQFF	TRBV7-8	.	TRBJ2-1	TRBD2
TGTGCCAGCAGCTTAGGACCCCCGGGGGGTTTTGGCAATGAGCAGTTCTTC	CASSLGPPGGFGNEQFF	TRBV7-6	.	TRBJ2-1	TRBD2
TGTGCCAGCAGCTTTCCGGCGGGTGGCTACACCTTC	CASSFPAGGYTF	TRBV5-6	.	TRBJ1-2	.
TGTGCCAGCAGCAAGAGCCCTCGTAGCGGCACTAGCACAGATACGCAGTATTTT	CASSKSPRSGTSTDTQYF	TRBV6-4	once	TRBJ2-3	.
TGTGCCACCAGCCGGGGCACAGATACGCAGTATTTT	CATSRGTDTQYF	TRBV15	.	TRBJ2-3	.
TGCGCCAGCAGCTTGGGGACACCTAAAAACATTCAGTACTTC	CASSLGTPKNIQYF	TRBV5-1	.	TRBJ2-4	.
TGTGCCTGGAGTTTCGGCGGGAGAACCACAGATACGCAGTATTTT	CAWSFGGRTTDTQYF	TRBV30	.	TRBJ2-3	TRBD2
TGTGCCAGCAGCGTAGACGGACAGTACTACAATGAGCAGTTCTTC	CASSVDGQYYNEQFF	TRBV9	.	TRBJ2-1	.